The rows below give T cell receptor beta chains drawn from one sample of a study of blood T cells in healthy people across ages. TCRdb re-called the 5' RACE reads with MiXCR, one entry per CDR3 protein. The data show some 890,000 distinct CDR3 sequences, almost 30% seen once. These sequences were also reported in another study, on T cells of mothers and their children.

Source material: blood. The receptors come from a woman aged 40 to 50 in good health. The conserved cysteine and the conserved F or W are not part of the CDR3 here. Fields, in order: V gene, CDR3 protein.

TRBV6-6 | ASSPTGEHQPQH
TRBV28 | ASRFRASSNQPQH
TRBV6-2/TRBV6-3 | ASSYSGGGGPWDEQF
TRBV18 | ASSSAPGSYNEQF
TRBV9 | ASSVGGGSGGSEAF
TRBV28 | ASSWDYGYT
TRBV18 | ASSPSGQSTDTQY
TRBV18 | ASSPRTIRQGNTGELF
TRBV20-1 | SAKAGAQY
TRBV18 | ASSYMGTSGYT
TRBV2 | ASSPGGSGDSPLH
TRBV5-6 | ASSSTPGLVYNEQF
TRBV19 | ASSGQGASQPQH
TRBV28 | ASRTPLGAGDTQY
TRBV20-1 | SAIPGTSGVYEQY
TRBV6-1 | ASKRGQISTDTQY
TRBV6-1 | ATFRGQGSYEQY
TRBV12-3/TRBV12-4 | ASSPGTGEGYT
TRBV6-1 | ASSDRGSGANVRT
TRBV6-6 | ASNNRGSYEQY
TRBV11-2 | ASSYAHYEQY
TRBV4-1 | ASSPRLAGGSYEQY
TRBV10-3 | AIRETQGGTEAF
TRBV27 | ASSSTRRSGNTIY
TRBV29-1 | SIEVSGQGTDTQY
TRBV4-1 | ASSQGTTGQLYNERF
TRBV7-2 | ASSHGVGGMKTQY